This entry features one T cell receptor (beta chain) sequence. These data come from a study of OX40 agonist ivuxolimab in advanced cancers. This CDR3 contains 14 residues. Germline CDR1 reads SNHLY; CDR2 reads FYNNEI. Trimming left V 1 base short and J 3 bases short, with 7 bases between. Sequencing was performed with immunoSEQ multiplex PCR; in TCRdb, only in-frame clones are kept and a portion is missing. Of 70,000 to 95,000 clones listed, around 86% are singletons. This TCR derives from an adult with an advanced solid tumor such as melanoma, head and neck, liver or kidney cancer. The chain carries TRBV2 and TRBJ2-4; D ambiguous. Sequencing used CD4+ or CD8+ T cells sorted from blood, obtained in a trial of the OX40 agonist ivuxolimab. The CDR3 loop is CASSEDNLKNIQYF. The CDR3 nucleotides read TGTGCCAGCAGTGAAGACAACCTCAAAAACATTCAGTACTTC.